The clone carrying this T cell receptor (beta chain) was detected many times. Its antigen is currently unknown. MiXCR, applied by TCRdb to the multiplex PCR reads, yields one record per CDR3 protein. The table lists some 150,000 distinct CDR3 sequences, approximately 20% of them singletons. Samples came from axillary lymph nodes draining the breast cancer. The data were taken from a study of breast tumors, draining lymph nodes, adjacent tissues. Overall study findings and caveats: Tumor T cell lymph node origin was a supported hypothesis, not proven. Tumors had less TCR diversity than lymph nodes, more than nontumor tissue. Tumor and nontumor repertoires were significantly more similar in luminal-like than in basal-like breast cancer.

V was clipped by 5 bases and J by 10 bases; unmatched bases: 5. Per the germline V gene, CDR1 is SGHVS and CDR2 is FQNEAQ. The CDR3 spans 14 residues. The TCR sequence derives from a female donor with breast cancer. Some clones in this sample may be carry-over from other donors' samples. The specimen sequenced was axillary lymph node tissue. The V call is TRBV7-8, the J call TRBJ1-6; 10 bases match TRBD1. The CDR3 region has the DNA TGTGCCAGCAGCCTTGGGACAGGGGTCTCACCCCTCCACTTT. This translates into CASSLGTGVSPLHF.